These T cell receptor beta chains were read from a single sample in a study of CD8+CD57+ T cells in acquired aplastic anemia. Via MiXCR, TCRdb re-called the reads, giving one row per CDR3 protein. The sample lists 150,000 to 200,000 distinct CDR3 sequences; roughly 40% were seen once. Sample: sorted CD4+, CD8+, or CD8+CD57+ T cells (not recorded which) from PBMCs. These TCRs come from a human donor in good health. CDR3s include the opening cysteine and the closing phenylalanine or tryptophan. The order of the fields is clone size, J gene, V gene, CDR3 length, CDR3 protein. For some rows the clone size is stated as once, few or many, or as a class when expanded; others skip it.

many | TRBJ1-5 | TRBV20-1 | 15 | CSARDAFTGNQPQHF
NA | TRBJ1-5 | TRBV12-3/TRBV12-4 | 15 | CASSFSRGDNQPQHF
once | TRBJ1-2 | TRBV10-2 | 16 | CASSDRALPANYGYTF
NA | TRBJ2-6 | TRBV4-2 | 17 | CANSHRRSGAGANVLTF
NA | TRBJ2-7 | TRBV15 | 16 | CATSSPPRDRSYEQYF
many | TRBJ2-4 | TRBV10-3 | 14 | CAISEQGSGNIQYF
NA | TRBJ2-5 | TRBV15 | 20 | CATSRQTSPAAKGVWETQYF
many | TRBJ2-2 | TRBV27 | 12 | CASSSGTGELFF
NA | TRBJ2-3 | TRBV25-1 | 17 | CASSESGLWGSEDTQYF
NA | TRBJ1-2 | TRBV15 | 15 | CATSRDLTGGGGYTF
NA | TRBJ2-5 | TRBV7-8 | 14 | CASSTSGGAETQYF
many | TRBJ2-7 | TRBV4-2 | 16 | CASSPEGGGSRYEQYF
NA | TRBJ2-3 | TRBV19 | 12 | CASSIGGDTQYF
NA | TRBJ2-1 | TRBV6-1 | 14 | CASRPGLAGNEQFF
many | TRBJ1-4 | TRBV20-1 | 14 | CSAGGRGANEKLFF
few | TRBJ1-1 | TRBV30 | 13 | CAWNTGFNTEAFF
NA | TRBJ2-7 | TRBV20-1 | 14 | CSASPSSNAYEQYF
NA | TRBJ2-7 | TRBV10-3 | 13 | CAHSGTGPYEQYF
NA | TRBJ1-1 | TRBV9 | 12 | CASSARGAEAFF
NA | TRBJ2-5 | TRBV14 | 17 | CASSQELAGGRGETQYF
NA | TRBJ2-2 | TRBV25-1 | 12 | CASTTLYGELFF
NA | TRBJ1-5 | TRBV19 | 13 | CASSEGRNQPQHF
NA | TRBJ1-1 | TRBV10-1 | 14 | CASSENGQGAGAFF
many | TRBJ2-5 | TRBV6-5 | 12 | CASKVGEETQYF
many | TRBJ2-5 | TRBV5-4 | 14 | CASRRRGGAETQYF
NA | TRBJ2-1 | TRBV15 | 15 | CATSTTGLWGDEQFF
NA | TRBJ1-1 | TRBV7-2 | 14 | CASSPSGPYTEAFF
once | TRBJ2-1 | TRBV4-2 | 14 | CASRLAGGWNEQFF
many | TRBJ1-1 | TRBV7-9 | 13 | CASSTTENTEAFF
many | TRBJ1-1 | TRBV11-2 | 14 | CASSIRTLNTEAFF
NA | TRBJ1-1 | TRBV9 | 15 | CASSVGGAGNTEAFF
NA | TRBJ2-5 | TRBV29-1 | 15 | CSVGPAGLAEETQYF
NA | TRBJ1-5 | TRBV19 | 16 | CASRSITSQGDQPQHF
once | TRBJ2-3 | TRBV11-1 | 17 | CASSSGVAGATGDTQYF
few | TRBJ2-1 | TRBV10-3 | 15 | CASSLAGGPYNEQFF
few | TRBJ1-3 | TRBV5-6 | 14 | CASSFIGPGNTIYF
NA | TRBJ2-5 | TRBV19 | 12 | CASSMVQETQYF
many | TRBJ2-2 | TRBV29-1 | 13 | CSVGDAPTGELFF
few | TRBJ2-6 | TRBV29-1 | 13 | CRDPGSGANVLTF
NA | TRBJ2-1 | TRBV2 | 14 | CASSRTGQYNEQFF
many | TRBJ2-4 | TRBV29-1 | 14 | CSVERGTGKNIQYF
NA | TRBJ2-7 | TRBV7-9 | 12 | CASSLLPYEQYF
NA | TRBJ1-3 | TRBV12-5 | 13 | CASGLRGSHTTYF
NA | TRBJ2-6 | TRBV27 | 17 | CASSLSPLQSGANVLTF
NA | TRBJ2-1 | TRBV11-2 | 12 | CASTRTSVKQFF
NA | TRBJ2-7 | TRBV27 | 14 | CASRSTGVTYEQYF
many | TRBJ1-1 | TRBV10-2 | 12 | CAIGQGGTEAFF
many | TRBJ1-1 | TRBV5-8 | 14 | CASSLPGQAKEAFF